This TCR beta chain was documented in a study of T cell repertoires in cytomegalovirus infection. Whole-study results and caveats: In two of eight donors, the top clonotype was HLA-C-restricted CMV-specific.

This CDR3 contains 11 residues. Germline lookup yields CDR1 MDHEN and CDR2 SYDVKM. V was cut by 7 bases and J by 10 bases, with 13 bases left in between. A single record per CDR3 protein comes from TCRdb applying MiXCR to the reads. The table shows 210,000 or so distinct CDR3 sequences, with 5% to 8.5% occurring only once. This clonotype came up many times. As yet, its antigen is unknown. The TCR was taken from a human donor in good health (CMV status not recorded). Some clones in this sample may be carry-over from other donors' samples. Material for sequencing was PBMCs. The chain couples TRBV28 to TRBJ1-1; no firm D call. CDR3: CASTLGPLAFF. In DNA form, the CDR3 reads TGTGCCAGCACCCTCGGACCGTTAGCTTTCTTT.